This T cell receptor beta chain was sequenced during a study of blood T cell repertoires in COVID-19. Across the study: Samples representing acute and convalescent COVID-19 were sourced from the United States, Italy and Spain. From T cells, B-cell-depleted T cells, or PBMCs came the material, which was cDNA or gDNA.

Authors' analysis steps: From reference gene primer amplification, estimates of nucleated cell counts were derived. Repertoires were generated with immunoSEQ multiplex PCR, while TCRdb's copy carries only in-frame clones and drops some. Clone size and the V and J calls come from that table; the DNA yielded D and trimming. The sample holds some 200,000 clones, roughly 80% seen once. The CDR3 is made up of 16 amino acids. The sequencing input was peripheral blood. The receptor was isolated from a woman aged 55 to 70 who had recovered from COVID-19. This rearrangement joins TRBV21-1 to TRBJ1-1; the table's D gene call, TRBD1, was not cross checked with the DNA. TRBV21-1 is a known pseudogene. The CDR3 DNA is TGTGCCAGCAGCAAAGTTACGACAGGGCCTAACACTGAAGCTTTCTTT. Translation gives CASSKVTTGPNTEAFF.